The clone carrying this T cell receptor (beta chain) turned up a few times. The target antigen is unknown. The entry originates in a study of T cell repertoires in cytomegalovirus infection. Findings of the study overall: Ex vivo responses were dominated by HLA-C-restricted CMV-specific TCR beta clonotypes.

Each CDR3 protein gets one entry after TCRdb re-called the reads with MiXCR. In the table there are hundreds of thousands of distinct CDR3 sequences, about a third of which are singletons. This TCR derives from a human donor in good health (CMV status not recorded). Some clones in this sample may be carry-over from other donors' samples. The sample was cultured CD8+ T cells from PBMCs, taken from culture after CMV antigen stimulation.

CDR3 in DNA: TGCAGTGCTAGAGATCAGACGACAGGGGGGTTATATAGCAATCAGCCCCAGCATTTT. This sequence encodes CSARDQTTGGLYSNQPQHF. V gene TRBV20-1 combines with J gene TRBJ1-5; TRBD1 matches at 9 bases. Germline V CDR1 and CDR2: DFQATT, SNEGSKA (reference sequence). J lost 0 bases, V lost 0 bases, and 12 bases had no gene match. The CDR3 covers 19 residues.